This T cell receptor beta chain was sequenced for a study of molecular identifiers for immune sequencing clone quantification. In the sort, naive CD8 T cells were defined as CD8+CD4-CCR7+CD45RA+. The CDR3 totals 16 residues. Study results and caveats: One cell's worth of spiked Jurkat TCR RNA was reportedly detectable among roughly 1 million naive cells.

Each CDR3 protein is one row after TCRdb ran MiXCR on the PCR reads. Of some 590,000 distinct CDR3 sequences in the sample, less than 30% were seen once. This clonotype occurred a few times. Its specificity is not known. One end of the junction fails to match germline, which may point to a read error. The J gene is TRBJ2-3, the V gene TRBV5-3; 10 nucleotides align to TRBD1. TRBV5-3 is identified as an open reading frame with a role that is uncertain. The specimen sequenced was naive CD8+ T cells from blood, with Jurkat cell RNA spiked in. Regarding subset: FACS-sorted CD8+CD4-CCR7+CD45RA+ naive T cells. This receptor was taken from a human donor in good health. Some libraries in this study had Jurkat cell RNA spiked in. The CDR3, as DNA: TGTGCCAGCAGCTTGGGGGACAGGGGTCCAGTAGATACGCAGTATTTT. Translated: CASSLGDRGPVDTQYF.